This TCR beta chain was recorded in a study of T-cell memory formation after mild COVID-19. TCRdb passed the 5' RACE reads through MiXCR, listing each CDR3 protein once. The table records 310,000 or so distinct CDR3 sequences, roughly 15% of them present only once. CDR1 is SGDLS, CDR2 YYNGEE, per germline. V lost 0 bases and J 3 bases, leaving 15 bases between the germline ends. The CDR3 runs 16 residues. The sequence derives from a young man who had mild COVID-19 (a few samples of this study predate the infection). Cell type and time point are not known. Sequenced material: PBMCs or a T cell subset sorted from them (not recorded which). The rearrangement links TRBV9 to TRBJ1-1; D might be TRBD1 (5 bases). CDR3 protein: CASSVGRARGDTEAFF. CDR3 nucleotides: TGTGCCAGCAGCGTAGGAAGGGCTCGGGGGGACACTGAAGCTTTCTTT.